This TCR beta chain was captured by sequencing in a study of blood T cell repertoires in COVID-19. Study background: COVID-19 samples collected from the United States, Italy and Spain covered acute and convalescent phases. T cells, B-cell-depleted T cells, or PBMCs provided the cDNA or gDNA that served as material.

Authors' analysis steps: Amplified reference gene primers provided the basis for estimating nucleated cell counts. Here immunoSEQ multiplex PCR was the method, and the copy in TCRdb shows in-frame clones only, minus some. The V and J calls and clone size come from that table; D and trimming were worked out from the DNA. The data contain roughly 670,000 clones, about 87% of them singletons. The source material was peripheral blood. The receptor was isolated from a woman in her late teens or twenties with acute or convalescent COVID-19.

CDR3 in DNA: TGCGCCAGCAGCTCTAGGGACTCCTACTATGGCTACACCTTC. Translating gives CASSSRDSYYGYTF. The gene calls are TRBV4-1 and TRBJ1-2; D might be TRBD1 (5 bases). The CDR3 runs to 14 residues. With 5 bases removed from V and 3 bases from J, the gap between germline ends came to 13 bases. Germline V gene sequence: CDR1 MGHRA, CDR2 YSYEKL.